A few counts support the clone carrying this T cell receptor (beta chain). The antigen remains unidentified. The data are from a study of T cell responses to AZD1222 COVID-19 vaccine. Study-wide findings and caveats: Along spike, vaccine-associated CD4 TCRs were found throughout, with dominance at 160-218 and 743-854.

The method was immunoSEQ multiplex PCR; TCRdb's version includes in-frame clones alone and lacks a portion of them. The sample contains around 85,000 clones, 80% to 90% of which appear only once. This CDR3 spans 18 amino acids. Trimming shortened V by 2 bases and J by 0 bases, and 17 bases separated the two germline ends. Germline CDR1 and CDR2: MNHEY and SVGEGT. The source of this sequence is an adult in good health. The source was peripheral blood, collected on day 0 of AZD1222 vaccination. The rearrangement joins TRBV6-2 or TRBV6-3 to TRBJ1-3; D not certain. The CDR3 protein is CASSYTPGGPSSGNTIYF. The CDR3 bases are TGTGCCAGCAGTTACACGCCAGGTGGACCGTCCTCTGGAAACACCATATATTTT.